This T cell receptor (beta chain) was captured by sequencing in a study of Ad26.COV2.S vaccination and SARS-CoV-2 variants. Indicated treatment: 19 received Ad26.COV2.S at low or high dose, single or two shots; a few received placebo; per-sample allocation not given. Day 63 after the first vaccine or placebo injection was the time point for sampling. In Boston, an adult donor aged 18-55 years took part. Ad26 vector vaccine expressed Wuhan-strain SARS-CoV-2 spike. Some clones are missing from TCRdb's copy, which holds only in-frame ones; the method was immunoSEQ multiplex PCR. This sample has 380,000 or so clones, with around 88% found just once. Remarks on this clone: Its cognate antigen is unknown.

Whole-study findings and limits: Reports say spike-specific CD8+ and CD4+ T cell responses covered substantial breadth after vaccination. Vaccinees showed greater spike-specific TCR breadth than placebo recipients.

CDR1 is WSHSY and CDR2 is SAAADI in the germline V gene. Deletions cut 4 bases from V and 3 bases from J, with 6 bases between. The CDR3 loop spans 12 amino acids. The material sequenced was peripheral blood, taken in a trial of Ad26.COV2.S vaccine versus placebo. The TCR originated in a person between 18 and 65 years old who received the Ad26.COV2.S COVID-19 vaccine or a placebo. The V gene is TRBV10-2, the J gene TRBJ2-5; D call uncertain. CDR3 sequence: CASSATKETQYF. The CDR3 bases are TGCGCCAGCAGTGCTACTAAAGAGACCCAGTACTTC.